Listed below are T cell receptor beta chains from one sample, sequenced in a study of blood T cells in healthy people across ages. TCRdb redid the calling of the 5' RACE reads with MiXCR, one entry per CDR3 protein. In the table there are 1.4 million or so distinct CDR3 sequences, 35% to 45% of which are singletons. Sequenced input: blood. The receptors shown here come from a woman aged 18-35 years in good health. Both conserved end residues are part of each CDR3. The D gene is left open where the match is weak. The size field is filled for only some rows; it gives once, few, many or a size class.

d_call	v_call	cdr3_length	j_call	clone_size	cdr3_aa	cdr3_nt
-	TRBV12-3/TRBV12-4	12	TRBJ1-2	few	CASSTQPYGYTF	TGTGCCAGCAGTACACAGCCCTATGGCTACACCTTC
-	TRBV19	15	TRBJ2-7	-	CASSMVDSSSYEQYF	TGTGCCAGTAGTATGGTAGACAGCAGCTCCTACGAGCAGTACTTC
TRBD1	TRBV14	16	TRBJ2-7	few	CASSQDIGTGVYEQYF	TGTGCCAGCAGCCAAGATATCGGGACAGGGGTTTACGAGCAGTACTTC
-	TRBV9	14	TRBJ1-2	few	CASSVGGQGLGYTF	TGTGCCAGCAGCGTAGGAGGGCAGGGACTTGGCTACACCTTC
-	TRBV4-3	14	TRBJ1-5	-	CASSQVPDSQPQHF	TGCGCCAGCAGCCAAGTCCCGGACAGCCAGCCCCAGCATTTT
-	TRBV7-2	14	TRBJ1-2	few	CASSSVGVAYGYTF	TGTGCCAGCAGCTCAGTGGGGGTTGCCTATGGCTACACCTTC
TRBD2	TRBV12-3/TRBV12-4	15	TRBJ2-1	few	CASSLTSGRTNEQFF	TGTGCCAGCAGTTTGACTAGCGGGAGGACGAATGAGCAGTTCTTC
TRBD2	TRBV10-3	15	TRBJ2-5	-	CAISEGTSGQETQYF	TGTGCCATCAGTGAGGGGACTAGCGGTCAAGAGACCCAGTACTTC
-	TRBV6-5	13	TRBJ2-3	few	CASSRQRVDTQYF	TGTGCCAGCAGTCGGCAGAGGGTTGATACGCAGTATTTT
TRBD2	TRBV18	16	TRBJ2-3	many	CASSSGTSGGTDTQYF	TGTGCCAGCTCATCTGGGACTAGCGGTGGCACAGATACGCAGTATTTT
-	TRBV7-8	15	TRBJ2-7	-	CASSLDKQILYEQYF	TGTGCCAGCAGCCTAGACAAACAGATCCTATACGAGCAGTACTTC
-	TRBV20-1	13	TRBJ2-2	-	CSAGTDDTGELFF	TGCAGTGCTGGGACGGATGACACCGGGGAGCTGTTTTTT
-	TRBV5-6	15	TRBJ1-4	-	CASSLITATNEKLFF	TGTGCCAGCAGCTTGATCACCGCAACTAATGAAAAACTGTTTTTT
-	TRBV5-6	16	TRBJ2-3	-	CASSPGVAAGTDTQYF	TGTGCCAGCAGCCCCGGGGTAGCTGCAGGAACAGATACGCAGTATTTT
TRBD1	TRBV20-1	12	TRBJ1-1	few	CSDRTGQGEAFF	TGCAGTGACAGGACAGGGCAGGGTGAAGCTTTCTTT
TRBD2	TRBV20-1	16	TRBJ2-1	few	CSARGTSGRIYNEQFF	TGCAGTGCTAGGGGAACTAGCGGGAGAATTTACAATGAGCAGTTCTTC
TRBD1	TRBV5-1	16	TRBJ2-7	many	CASSFSPGTEPYEQYF	TGCGCCAGCAGCTTTTCTCCCGGGACAGAGCCCTACGAGCAGTACTTC
-	TRBV20-1	13	TRBJ2-1	-	CSPIAEYYNEQFF	TGCAGCCCGATCGCGGAGTACTACAATGAGCAGTTCTTC
TRBD2	TRBV20-1	16	TRBJ2-7	few	CSARDPASGTSLVQYF	TGCAGTGCTAGAGATCCGGCTAGCGGGACCTCGTTGGTCCAGTACTTC
-	TRBV15	16	TRBJ1-2	few	CATSGLDLTVNYGYTF	TGTGCCACCAGCGGACTTGATCTGACAGTGAACTATGGCTACACCTTC
-	TRBV20-1	15	TRBJ2-1	-	CSARELPRDAWEQFF	TGCAGTGCTAGAGAACTGCCCCGGGACGCCTGGGAGCAGTTCTTC
-	TRBV15	15	TRBJ2-3	-	CATSRSRVATDTQYF	TGTGCCACCAGCAGATCACGGGTGGCCACAGATACGCAGTATTTT
-	TRBV10-1	13	TRBJ2-3	few	CASSEWGADTQYF	TGCGCCAGCAGTGAGTGGGGAGCAGATACGCAGTATTTT
-	TRBV5-1	13	TRBJ2-7	-	CASSLAGFDEQYF	TGCGCCAGCAGCTTGGCAGGGTTTGACGAGCAGTACTTC
-	TRBV7-2	15	TRBJ2-3	-	CASSPHPGVADTQYF	TGTGCCAGCAGCCCCCATCCGGGAGTTGCAGATACGCAGTATTTT
-	TRBV5-1	17	TRBJ2-3	few	CASSLILSGTSTDTQYF	TGCGCCAGCAGCCTCATCCTATCAGGAACTAGCACAGATACGCAGTATTTT
-	TRBV30	11	TRBJ2-1	few	CAGSVSNEQFF	TGTGCCGGGAGTGTGAGTAATGAGCAGTTCTTC
-	TRBV20-1	14	TRBJ1-5	-	CSARELYSNQPQHF	TGCAGTGCTAGGGAACTATATAGCAATCAGCCCCAGCATTTT
TRBD2	TRBV7-9	18	TRBJ2-7	-	CASSSWTSGKAGTYEQYF	TGTGCCAGCAGCTCTTGGACTAGCGGGAAGGCGGGCACCTACGAGCAGTACTTC
TRBD1	TRBV3-1	14	TRBJ2-1	few	CASSQERGTDEQFF	TGTGCCAGCAGCCAAGAGAGAGGGACAGATGAGCAGTTCTTC
-	TRBV12-3/TRBV12-4	17	TRBJ2-3	few	CASSLEWGHGGTDTQYF	TGTGCCAGCAGTTTAGAATGGGGGCATGGAGGAACAGATACGCAGTATTTT